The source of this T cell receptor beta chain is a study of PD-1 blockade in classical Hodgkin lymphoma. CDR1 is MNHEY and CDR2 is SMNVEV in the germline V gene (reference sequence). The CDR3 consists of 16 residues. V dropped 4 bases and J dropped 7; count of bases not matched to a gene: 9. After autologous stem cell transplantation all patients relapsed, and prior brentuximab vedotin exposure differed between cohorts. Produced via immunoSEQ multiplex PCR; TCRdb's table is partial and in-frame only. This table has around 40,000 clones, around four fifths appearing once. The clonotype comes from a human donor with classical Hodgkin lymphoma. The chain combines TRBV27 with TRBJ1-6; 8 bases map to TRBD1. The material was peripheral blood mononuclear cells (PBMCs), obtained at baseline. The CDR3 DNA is TGTGCCAGCAGTTCGCGGGACAGGAGGATGAATTCACCCCTCCACTTT. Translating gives CASSSRDRRMNSPLHF.